This T cell receptor (beta chain) was captured by sequencing in a study of T cell repertoires in cytomegalovirus infection. Turning to the study itself: Public TCR beta signature analysis indicated the presence of both CMV infection and matching HLA type.

This clonotype has at least ten counts. Its antigen remains unknown. The V gene's germline CDR1 is MDHEN and CDR2 SYDVKM. The CDR3 consists of 13 residues. With 5 bases clipped from V and 9 bases from J, the junction kept 6 bases outside the gene matches. MiXCR, run by TCRdb on the reads, gives a single entry per CDR3 protein. The sample lists approximately 200,000 distinct CDR3 sequences, approximately 24% occurring once. Study-level points and caveats: CMV-specific TCR beta clonotypes restricted by HLA-C were the ones dominating the ex vivo response.

V gene TRBV28 combines with J gene TRBJ2-1; 8 bases line up with TRBD1. Source material: CD8+ T cells from PBMCs. The receptor's source is a human donor in good health (CMV status not recorded). Some clones in this sample may be carry-over from other donors' samples. DNA of the CDR3: TGTGCCAGCAGTCCGACAGGGGAAGGTGAGCAGTTCTTC. This encodes CASSPTGEGEQFF.